These T cell receptor beta chains were read from a single sample in a study of shared clonotypes between healthy human individuals. Repertoires were generated with immunoSEQ multiplex PCR, while TCRdb's copy carries only in-frame clones and drops some. Of about 490,000 clones listed, around 80% are singletons. The specimen was PBMCs. The receptors shown here come from a woman in her 40s in good health. Some clones in this sample may be carry-over from other donors' samples. Each CDR3 is given with its conserved first and last residue. A D gene is named only where the DNA matches it firmly. Rows may omit the clone size; those that give it use once, few, many or a size class.

d_call j_call v_call clone_size cdr3_length cdr3_nt cdr3_aa
TRBD2 TRBJ2-7 TRBV28 NA 15 TGTGCCAGCAGTTTCCCCGGTAGCGGGAGGAACGAGCAGTACTTC CASSFPGSGRNEQYF
NA TRBJ2-5 TRBV6-1 NA 14 TGTGCCAGCATTCTCGACCACCTACAAGAGACCCAGTACTTC CASILDHLQETQYF
NA TRBJ2-1 TRBV29-1 NA 15 TGCAGCGTTGAACGTCAAAACAGGGTTGGCAATGAGCAGTTCTTC CSVERQNRVGNEQFF
NA TRBJ1-4 TRBV2 NA 14 TGTGCCAGCTCTTTGGGGGGGGCGTATGAAAAACTGTTTTTT CASSLGGAYEKLFF
NA TRBJ2-5 TRBV7-3 many 15 TGTGCCAGCAGCTTAAGTGGGAGCGCGGGGGAGACCCAGTACTTC CASSLSGSAGETQYF
TRBD2 TRBJ2-1 TRBV6-6 NA 14 TGTGCCACTTCCCCAGCGGGAGGACACAATGAGCAGTTCTTC CATSPAGGHNEQFF
TRBD1 TRBJ2-7 TRBV7-9 once 13 TGTGCCAGCAGCTTGGGACAGTTATACGAGCAGTACTTC CASSLGQLYEQYF
NA TRBJ2-7 TRBV5-6 NA 13 TGTGCCAGCAGCTTGGCCAGGTCTGGCGAGCAGTACTTC CASSLARSGEQYF
NA TRBJ2-7 TRBV6-1 NA 12 TGTGCCAGCAGTTGGCTCCCCTACGAGCAGTACTTC CASSWLPYEQYF
TRBD1 TRBJ2-4 TRBV19 NA 13 TGTGCCAGTAGGGACAGGGTGGGGAACATTCAGTACTTC CASRDRVGNIQYF
TRBD2 TRBJ2-5 TRBV27 NA 17 TGTGCCAGCAGTACATCCGGGACTAGCGGACCTCAAGAGACCCAGTACTTC CASSTSGTSGPQETQYF
NA TRBJ2-3 TRBV9 few 14 TGTGCCAGCAGCGTAGACGGTAGCACAGATACGCAGTATTTT CASSVDGSTDTQYF
NA TRBJ1-3 TRBV18 NA 14 TGTGCCAGCTCACCTGCCGGACGGGGAAACACCATATATTTT CASSPAGRGNTIYF
TRBD2 TRBJ2-1 TRBV7-2 NA 18 TGTGCCAGCAGCTTCCTAGCGGGAGGGCCAAGCTCCTACAATGAGCAGTTCTTC CASSFLAGGPSSYNEQFF
NA TRBJ1-4 TRBV19 NA 15 TGTGCCAGTAGTCCCTTGCTAGGGAGGAATGAAAAACTGTTTTTT CASSPLLGRNEKLFF
TRBD2 TRBJ2-3 TRBV4-1 NA 17 TGCGCCAGCAGCCAAGGGTGGACTAGCGGGAGTACAGATACGCAGTATTTT CASSQGWTSGSTDTQYF
NA TRBJ2-3 TRBV28 NA 16 TGTGCCAGCAGTTCTATGGATAGGAAGGGGCCAGATACGCAGTATTTT CASSSMDRKGPDTQYF
NA TRBJ2-3 TRBV11-2 few 13 TGTGCCAGCAGCACGGACCGGGAAGATACGCAGTATTTT CASSTDREDTQYF
NA TRBJ2-1 TRBV4-3 NA 14 TGCGCCAGCAGCCACGACTCGACAAAGACGGGGCAGTTCTTC CASSHDSTKTGQFF
NA TRBJ2-3 TRBV5-6 NA 16 TGTGCCAGCAGCTTGTTCCTAGCGTCTGGCACAGATACGCAGTATTTT CASSLFLASGTDTQYF
TRBD1 TRBJ2-3 TRBV10-3 NA 13 TGTGCCATCAGTGAGGGACAGGCAGATACGCAGTATTTT CAISEGQADTQYF
NA TRBJ2-5 TRBV29-1 NA 15 TGCAGCGTTGTCCCCGGGGTGGGAAACCAAGAGACCCAGTACTTC CSVVPGVGNQETQYF
NA TRBJ2-1 TRBV7-3 NA 16 TGTGCCAGCAGCTTACATGGGGGAGTACCCTACAATGAGCAGTTCTTC CASSLHGGVPYNEQFF
NA TRBJ2-7 TRBV5-4 few 15 TGTGCCAGCAGCGTACGTTTTGGACAGACCTACGAGCAGTACTTC CASSVRFGQTYEQYF
NA TRBJ2-7 TRBV9 NA 13 TGTGCCAGCAGCCCCAACTTACAGAACGAGCAGTACTTC CASSPNLQNEQYF
NA TRBJ2-7 TRBV21-1 NA 14 TGTGCCAGCTATTACAGGTTCCCATCCTACGAGCAGTACTTC CASYYRFPSYEQYF
TRBD2 TRBJ2-2 TRBV5-6 NA 18 TGTGCCAGCAGCTTGTGGACTAGCGGGCACCCGAACACCGGGGAGCTGTTTTTT CASSLWTSGHPNTGELFF
TRBD1 TRBJ1-2 TRBV19 NA 14 TGTGCCAGTAGTATTCAGGGGGCAGGCTATGGCTACACCTTC CASSIQGAGYGYTF
TRBD1 TRBJ2-7 TRBV7-9 few 14 TGTGCCAGCAGCAATCGACAGGGGTTATACGAGCAGTACTTC CASSNRQGLYEQYF
TRBD1 TRBJ2-5 TRBV6-6 NA 15 TGTGCCAGCAGTTCACCGGGACAGGGGCAAGAGACCCAGTACTTC CASSSPGQGQETQYF
NA TRBJ2-5 TRBV7-2 many 15 TGTGCCAGCAGCTTAGCAGGGGCAGTCCAAGAGACCCAGTACTTC CASSLAGAVQETQYF
NA TRBJ1-5 TRBV28 NA 14 TGTGCCAGCAGTGGGGCGGGAAACAATCAGCCCCAGCATTTT CASSGAGNNQPQHF
TRBD2 TRBJ2-7 TRBV29-1 few 14 TGCAGCGTTGAAGATCCGGGGGGCTCCTACGAGCAGTACTTC CSVEDPGGSYEQYF
TRBD1 TRBJ2-5 TRBV7-7 few 15 TGTGCTAGCAGCTTAAGGACAGGGGGCCAAGAGACCCAGTACTTC CASSLRTGGQETQYF
TRBD2 TRBJ2-2 TRBV18 once 18 TGTGCCAGCTCACCAGGACTAGCGGGAGTTATAGGCACCGGGGAGCTGTTTTTT CASSPGLAGVIGTGELFF
TRBD1 TRBJ1-6 TRBV5-4 few 14 TGTGCCAGCAGCTTAGGACAGGGGTCCTCACCCCTCCACTTT CASSLGQGSSPLHF
NA TRBJ1-2 TRBV7-3 NA 16 TGTGCCAGCAGCGACACCGGGGCAGGGAATAACTATGGCTACACCTTC CASSDTGAGNNYGYTF
TRBD1 TRBJ1-2 TRBV10-3 few 12 TGTGCCATCGGGACAGGGGAATATGGCTACACCTTC CAIGTGEYGYTF
NA TRBJ1-1 TRBV27 NA 13 TGTGCCAGCAGTTTGCTGCCTGGCAGTGAAGCTTTCTTT CASSLLPGSEAFF
NA TRBJ1-2 TRBV7-2 NA 15 TGTGCCAGCAGCTTAGGTCCTCCAGGGACCTACGGCTACACCTTC CASSLGPPGTYGYTF
NA TRBJ2-3 TRBV29-1 few 15 TGCAGCGTTGATATAAGGGATCAAGGGACAGATACGCAGTATTTT CSVDIRDQGTDTQYF
TRBD2 TRBJ2-2 TRBV11-3 NA 19 TGTGCCAGCAGCTTAGAGGGGACTAGATCTTCGGTCACCCACGGGGAGCTGTTTTTT CASSLEGTRSSVTHGELFF
TRBD2 TRBJ2-7 TRBV7-2 once 16 TGTGCCAGCAGCCTCATCAGCGGGGTAAGCTCCTACGAGCAGTACTTC CASSLISGVSSYEQYF
NA TRBJ2-1 TRBV5-1 few 15 TGCGCCAGCAGCCTCCAGCGTGTGGGGGCAAATGAGCAGTTCTTC CASSLQRVGANEQFF
TRBD1 TRBJ1-2 TRBV4-1 NA 15 TGCGCCAGCAGCCAAGATATGGGAGGGGGCGGTGGCTACACCTTC CASSQDMGGGGGYTF
NA TRBJ1-2 TRBV1 many 13 TGCACCAGCATTGTGCGAAAGACCTATGGCTACACCTTC CTSIVRKTYGYTF
NA TRBJ2-1 TRBV6-4 NA 16 TGTGCCAGCAGTGACTCGTTAGCGGATTCCTACAATGAGCAGTTCTTC CASSDSLADSYNEQFF
TRBD1 TRBJ2-2 TRBV7-7 NA 14 TGTGCCAGCAGCACCCGGACAGGGACCGGGGAGCTGTTTTTT CASSTRTGTGELFF
TRBD1 TRBJ1-4 TRBV9 NA 15 TGTGCCAGCAATCACAGGGGTCTCGCTAATGAAAAACTGTTTTTT CASNHRGLANEKLFF
NA TRBJ2-7 TRBV5-6 once 15 TGTGCCAGCAGCTGGGGGGACCGGGCCCACTACGAGCAGTACTTC CASSWGDRAHYEQYF
TRBD1 TRBJ1-2 TRBV5-1 NA 17 TGCGCCAGCAGCGCAAACGACAGGGAAGCTTTTAACTATGGCTACACCTTC CASSANDREAFNYGYTF
TRBD2 TRBJ2-7 TRBV14 NA 15 TGTGCCAGCAGCCGAGGACTAGCGGGACCATACGAGCAGTACTTC CASSRGLAGPYEQYF
TRBD2 TRBJ2-5 TRBV5-1 few 15 TGCGCCAGCGGTAATAGCGGGAGGAACCAAGAGACCCAGTACTTC CASGNSGRNQETQYF
NA TRBJ2-6 TRBV5-1 NA 15 TGCGCCAGCAGCGGAGGGGTTTCTGGGGCCAACGTCCTGACTTTC CASSGGVSGANVLTF
NA TRBJ2-1 TRBV27 NA 15 TGTGCCAGCAGTTTAGTGCTAGCACTCCACAATGAGCAGTTCTTC CASSLVLALHNEQFF
NA TRBJ2-7 TRBV21-1 many 13 TGTGCCAGCACTCGCCCCCCAAGGTACGAGCAGTACTTC CASTRPPRYEQYF
NA TRBJ2-5 TRBV11-2 NA 17 TGTGCCAGCAGCTTAAAAAAACTGGGGATCTCACAAGAGACCCAGTACTTC CASSLKKLGISQETQYF
TRBD2 TRBJ2-1 TRBV11-3 many 16 TGTGCCAGCAGCTTAGGACTAGCGGGGGGAACTAATGAGCAGTTCTTC CASSLGLAGGTNEQFF
TRBD2 TRBJ2-7 TRBV28 NA 16 TGTGCCAGCAGTACACCGACTAGCGGGAGCCTCTACGAGCAGTACTTC CASSTPTSGSLYEQYF